Given below is one T cell receptor beta chain in context. This entry comes from a study of cytomegalovirus exposure and HLA in healthy donors. About the study: Earlier findings included about 120 million unique TCR beta sequences obtained from 180 million or so T cells.

13 Jbeta primers and 60 Vbeta primers were used for the PCR. Repertoires were generated with immunoSEQ multiplex PCR, while TCRdb's copy carries only in-frame clones and drops some. The repertoire includes 170,000 or so clones, roughly 80% of them detected once, and around 7.3% sits in the top ten. The source material was PBMCs. The receptor comes from a man aged 25 to 40 in good health and CMV-seropositive.

The DNA of the CDR3 is TGCGCCAGCAGCCGAGGACAGGGGGAGACCTACGAGCAGTACTTC. It translates to CASSRGQGETYEQYF. V and J are TRBV4-1 and TRBJ2-7; 10 bases match TRBD1. The CDR3 is made up of 15 amino acids. The V gene end was trimmed by 4 bases and the J gene end by 2 bases; junction bases not matched to a gene: 5. Germline CDR1 MGHRA, CDR2 YSYEKL.